The text below deals with one TCR beta chain. It lacks a known antigen. One base away there is no much larger clone; base qualities are not given. This sample was included in a study of shared clonotypes between healthy human individuals (dated by TCRdb to 2019 to 2021). As for the study more broadly: The cohort included three men and a couple of women between 18 and 49 years of age. For each donor, CD4 naive and CD4 memory were each run on three plates, CD8 naive on two plates, and CD8 memory on one plate. Blood TCR repertoires of four to six healthy adults were deeply sequenced to estimate repertoire size and the extent of clonotype sharing between individuals. To increase sequencing depth and limit assay-specific biases, TCR repertoire library preparation and sequencing were carried out by different laboratories using diverse techniques. Each donor's leukapheresis produced roughly between about 0.85 and 10 billion PBMCs.

CD8 naive samples were CD45RO-negative cells positively selected for CCR7, giving a CD45RA+CCR7+ population that excluded TemRA cells. The donors were healthy, HIV-negative adults with no recently reported acute infections or vaccinations. Only Caucasian adults living in Nashville, Tennessee, USA were represented among the donors. Blood was obtained by leukapheresis, after which PBMCs were separated by Ficoll-Histopaque density gradient centrifugation and cryopreserved in liquid nitrogen vapor phase. Analytical flow cytometry was used to check the purity and quantity of every magnetically sorted T cell population. Genomic DNA was isolated from every sorted fraction and measured by UV absorbance on a Nanodrop 2000c. CDR1 and CDR2 are read off the germline V gene as SGDLS and YYNGEE. After removal of 3 bases from V and 2 bases from J, the junction retains 2 bases not matched to a gene. Including the terminal cysteine and phenylalanine, the CDR3 comprises 16 residues. Of the read, only the CDR3 DNA is kept; its 48 bases are in frame from base 1.

Using the deep immunoSEQ assay, multiplex PCR amplified TCR CDR3 regions from genomic DNA. Extracted genomic DNA from each cell subset was spread evenly across all wells of several immunoSEQ 96-well plates, with each plate serving as a replicate. For sorted subsets, each replicate PCR was loaded with approximately 190 ng genomic DNA, equivalent to 30,000 or so T cell genomes. Purified libraries were quantified with a Qubit 3.0 fluorometer, sized on a Bioanalyzer 2100, and re-quantified with the KAPA Library Quantification kit. Every immunoSEQ 96-well plate was sequenced on a dedicated single-read 150-cycle Illumina NextSeq 550 flow cell. In the paper's pipeline: Because only junctional sequences without quality scores were contained in the immunoSEQ output, filtering matching that applied to full-length reads could not be performed. To assign V/J genes and CDR3, sequences were annotated against IMGT germline references using PyIR, a Python wrapper for IgBLAST v1.9. Reads were filtered out if the reads had weak V/J assignments (E-value above 1e-6), no CDR3, stop codons, out-of-frame junctions, or ambiguous translated residues. V3J clonotypes were defined by identical inferred V gene, J gene, and CDR3 amino acid sequence. To compute the percentage overlap between repertoires, the number of shared unique clonotypes was divided by the size of the smaller repertoire. Richness of each repertoire was evaluated using RTK rarefaction, the Chao1 estimator, and Recon v2.1 estimates of unobserved clonotypes. For all TCRbeta clonotypes obtained by the gDNA method from a few donors, generation probabilities were computed with OLGA. In TCRdb, the immuneACCESS table is reduced to in-frame sequences with V and J assigned. These tables do not hold every clone; where another copy was compared, an unresolved V gene accounts for under half, and the others remain unexplained. The V and J calls and clone size are taken from that table; D and trimming were inferred from the DNA. Within this sample are about 2 million clones, with about 95% of them counted one time only. The top ten clones comprise more than 0.9% of the sample.

Overall results and qualifications from the work: Sampling was restricted to blood, and TCR repertoires in tissue are likely to differ from TCR repertoires in blood. Because the study included only a small number of donors, the genetic and exposure-history diversity represented was limited. Compared with non-shared clonotypes, clonotypes shared by all four sorted-subset donors had higher generation probabilities. Pairwise subsampling led to the expectation that sequencing depth would affect the degree of clonotype sharing among donors. When a handful of donors were compared, the shared fraction of clonotypes was roughly 4.8% for naive CD4, approximately 3.5% for naive CD8, more than 2% for memory CD4, and less than 0.5% for memory CD8. Naive subsets generally had larger estimated clonotype richness than memory subsets. Incomplete sequencing was indicated by rarefaction of sorted-subset datasets, despite the large sequencing depth.

The receptor was isolated from a man aged 18 to 30 in good health. Here the chain combines TRBV9 and TRBJ2-3, and 14 junctional nucleotides match TRBD2. The sequenced sample was naive CD8+ T cells sorted from blood. In light of the paper, this sample's cell subset or site label describes: CD45RA+CCR7+. CDR3 loop: CASSGTSGGLTDTQYF. The nucleotide sequence reads TGTGCCAGCAGCGGGACTAGCGGGGGGCTCACAGATACGCAGTATTTT.